This entry lists 21 T cell receptor beta chains sequenced from one sample in a study of shared clonotypes between healthy human individuals. Data came from immunoSEQ multiplex PCR; TCRdb stores just in-frame clones and leaves some out. This sample has about 100,000 clones, with around 68% found just once. The specimen sequenced was memory CD8+ T cells sorted from blood. Specified subset: CD45RO+ cells pooled with CCR7-negative TemRA cells. These receptors all come from a woman aged 25 to 39 in good health.

The V call is TRBV9, the J call TRBJ2-7, with a weak D call TRBD2 (7 bases). Germline V gene lookup returns CDR1 SGDLS and CDR2 YYNGEE. The CDR3 covers 14 residues. Trimming cost V 3 bases and J 7 bases, with 17 bases left between them. The CDR3 DNA reads TGTGCCAGCAGCGAGGGGGGACTACCCCGGGAGCAGTACTTC. It encodes CASSEGGLPREQYF.

This clone occurred a few times. The V gene is TRBV11-1, the J gene TRBJ2-1, with D tentatively TRBD1 (6 bases). V was pared by 7 bases and J by 0 bases, with 16 bases between. Germline-derived CDR1 and CDR2 are SGHAT and FQDESV (reference sequence). The CDR3 is made up of 16 amino acids. Here the CDR3 reads CASTETRDISYNEQFF. CDR3 nucleotides: TGTGCCAGCACCGAAACCCGGGACATCTCCTACAATGAGCAGTTCTTC.

This sequence joins TRBV11-2 and TRBJ2-3; no firm D call. CDR1 is SGHAT and CDR2 is FQNNGV in the germline V gene. V lost 2 bases and J 4 bases, leaving 7 bases between the germline ends. The CDR3 is 13 amino acids. The CDR3 sequence is CASSLNAADTQYF. The CDR3 nucleotides are TGTGCCAGCAGCTTAAACGCGGCAGATACGCAGTATTTT. Together with reference TRBV11-2 and TRBJ2-3, the CDR3 gives the full variable domain: EAGVAQSPRYKIIEKRQSVAFWCNPISGHATLYWYQQILGQGPKLLIQFQNNGVVDDSQLPKDRFSAERLKGVDSTLKIQPAKLEDSAVYLCASSLNAADTQYFGPGTRLTVL.

The rearrangement links TRBV7-9 to TRBJ1-2, with D perhaps TRBD1 (5 bases). The germline CDR1 and CDR2 sequences are SEHNR and FQNEAQ (reference sequence). CDR3 length: 14 amino acids. Between the trimmed V and J ends, which lost 2 bases and 1 base, there was a span of 8 bases. Here the CDR3 DNA reads TGTGCCAGCAGCTTACAGGGTTATAACTATGGCTACACCTTC. Protein sequence: CASSLQGYNYGYTF.

The chain links TRBV27 to TRBJ2-1; the D gene is possibly TRBD2 (6 bases). The CDR3 runs 16 residues. V was shortened by 5 bases and J by 12 bases, with 26 bases between the two germline ends. Germline V gene sequence: CDR1 MNHEY, CDR2 SMNVEV (reference sequence). The CDR3 protein is CASSPDAGLFKSTQFF. The CDR3 DNA reads TGTGCCAGCAGTCCAGATGCGGGACTTTTTAAAAGCACGCAGTTCTTC.

In the case of this clone: Compared with germline, one end of the junction differs, possibly owing to a read error. The chain employs TRBV10-3 and TRBJ2-2; the match to TRBD1 covers 7 bases. Germline V gene sequence: CDR1 ENHRY, CDR2 SYGVKD. This CDR3 contains 16 residues. This CDR3 is CASSYLQGANTGELFF. The CDR3 DNA reads as TGTGCCAGCAGTTACTTGCAGGGGGCGAACACCGGGGAGCTGTTTTTT.

This clone was found once. V usage is TRBV5-5 and J usage is TRBJ2-7, with 8 bases lining up with TRBD1. Trimming cost V 0 bases and J 3 bases; bases outside gene matches: 14. Germline assignment: CDR1 SGHKS and CDR2 YYEKEE (reference sequence). The CDR3 runs 18 residues. CDR3 DNA: TGTGCCAGCAGCTTGGAGGGACAGGCTTACCGACTTCTCTACGAGCAGTACTTC. The encoded protein is CASSLEGQAYRLLYEQYF.

The gene calls are TRBV29-1 and TRBJ2-1, with D tentatively TRBD2 (5 bases). V was clipped by 4 bases and J by 3 bases, with 13 bases between them. CDR1 and CDR2 from the germline V gene are SQVTM and ANQGSEA. This CDR3 contains 14 residues. The DNA of the CDR3 is TGCAGCGTTGTGGGAGACGGGTACTACAATGAGCAGTTCTTC. Protein product: CSVVGDGYYNEQFF.

The V and J genes are TRBV9 and TRBJ2-1, with 9 bases matching TRBD1. Germline CDR1 reads SGDLS; CDR2 reads YYNGEE. The V gene end was trimmed by 3 bases and the J gene end by 5 bases; junction bases not matched to a gene: 6. The length of the CDR3 is 15 residues. CDR3 DNA: TGTGCCAGCAGCGATCGGGACAGGGTGAACAATGAGCAGTTCTTC. Translation gives CASSDRDRVNNEQFF.

This rearrangement joins TRBV15 to TRBJ2-5; 10 positions match TRBD2. The end of the DNA is better explained by TRBJ2-7, so the J call may be wrong. The CDR3 loop spans 16 amino acids. The germline V gene has CDR1 LNHNV and CDR2 YYDKDF (reference sequence). The CDR3 DNA reads as TGTGCCACCAGCATCCGGCTAGCGGGAGCCGACTACGAGCAGTACTTC. Residues: CATSIRLAGADYEQYF.

This chain links TRBV27 with TRBJ2-1, with 9 bases identical to TRBD2. Germline V gene sequence: CDR1 MNHEY, CDR2 SMNVEV (reference sequence). CDR3 length: 16 residues. The V gene end was trimmed by 0 bases and the J gene end by 6 bases; junction bases not matched to a gene: 6. The CDR3 loop reads CASSLSAGGPVNEQFF. DNA of the CDR3: TGTGCCAGCAGTTTATCTGCGGGAGGGCCGGTCAATGAGCAGTTCTTC.

The chain is built from TRBV6-4 and TRBJ2-7, with TRBD2 matching over 11 bases. This CDR3 contains 15 residues. V lost 4 bases, J lost 0 bases, and 2 bases stayed unmatched. Looked up from germline, CDR1 is MRHNA and CDR2 is SNTAGT. The CDR3 DNA reads TGTGCCAGCAGTGCCGGGACTAGCGGCTCCTACGAGCAGTACTTC. This gives the protein CASSAGTSGSYEQYF.

As regards this clone: Only one base separates this from a far larger clonotype, so it likely reflects a read error. This sample also contains other DNA sequences that code for the same CDR3. The chain joins TRBV29-1 to TRBJ2-1, with TRBD2 matching 8 bases. The V and J ends lost 2 bases and 10 bases, in that order; junction bases with no gene match: 7. The CDR3 consists of 13 residues. The germline gives CDR1 SQVTM, CDR2 ANQGSEA. CDR3 DNA sequence: TGCAGCGTTGAATTTGAAGCGGGGGTAGAGCAGTTCTTC. This encodes CSVEFEAGVEQFF.

V is TRBV19 and J is TRBJ1-5; TRBD1 is a possible D gene (6 bases). Germline loops: CDR1 LNHDA, CDR2 SQIVND (reference sequence). V was trimmed by 5 bases and J by 4 bases, leaving 15 bases between them. The CDR3 consists of 15 residues. This CDR3 reads CASSRQGWENQPQHF. CDR3 nucleotide sequence: TGTGCCAGTAGTCGCCAGGGGTGGGAGAATCAGCCCCAGCATTTT.

The V gene is TRBV6-5, the J gene TRBJ2-7, with 10 bases matching TRBD2. The junction had 5 bases not matched to a gene; V was cut back by 7 bases and J by 2 bases. CDR3 length equals 14 residues. CDR1 MNHEY and CDR2 SVGAGI come from the germline V gene. The CDR3 protein is CASTRTSGPYEQYF. The CDR3 DNA follows: TGTGCCAGCACCAGGACTAGCGGACCCTACGAGCAGTACTTC.

The chain employs TRBV10-1 and TRBJ2-6, with D hard to call. Trimming cost V 5 bases and J 5 bases, with 22 bases left between them. From germline, CDR1 is WNHNN and CDR2 SYGVQD (reference sequence). CDR3 length: 18 amino acids. The CDR3 DNA sequence: TGCGCCAGCAGTCACTGTGCAATCGCACAAAGTCGGGCCAACGTCCTGACTTTC. Its protein product is CASSHCAIAQSRANVLTF.

V is TRBV7-9 and J is TRBJ2-7; D remains unclear. The CDR3 extends over 13 amino acids. Trimming pared 5 bases from V and 3 bases from J, leaving 11 bases between. Germline CDR1 is SEHNR and CDR2 is FQNEAQ (reference sequence). The DNA of the CDR3 is TGTGCCAGCAGCCAGGCCGGCTTCTACGAGCAGTACTTC. This gives the protein CASSQAGFYEQYF.

This clone showed up just a few times. The chain has TRBV5-8 and TRBJ2-7; no clear D gene. The CDR3 length is 9 residues. CDR1 is SGHTS and CDR2 is YDEGEE in the germline V gene. V was clipped by 5 bases and J by 12 bases, with 9 bases between them. This CDR3 reads CASSLGMYF. CDR3 bases: TGTGCCAGCAGTTTAGGAATGTACTTC.

The CDR3: CASSSVPPTWGQSNYGYTF. The CDR3 nucleotides are TGTGCCAGCAGCTCAGTTCCGCCTACGTGGGGACAATCCAACTATGGCTACACCTTC. The V and J genes are TRBV7-9 and TRBJ1-2, with D perhaps matching TRBD1 (6 bases). V lost 4 bases to trimming and J lost 2 bases, with 26 bases between them. The V gene's germline CDR1 is SEHNR and CDR2 FQNEAQ (reference sequence). The CDR3 covers 19 residues.

This clone was observed a handful of times. The chain carries TRBV10-1 and TRBJ2-7; D might be TRBD2 (6 bases). V shed 5 bases and J shed 6 bases, with 17 bases lying between them. The CDR3 loop spans 14 amino acids. Per the germline V gene, CDR1 is WNHNN and CDR2 is SYGVQD (reference sequence). CDR3 nucleotide sequence: TGCGCCAGCAGTTACTCGGGACTTGCAGGCGAGCAGTACTTC. Protein sequence: CASSYSGLAGEQYF.

This clone was detected only a few times. The CDR3 DNA follows: TGTGCCACCAGCAGAGATCGGGCCGCGACCTACAATGAGCAGTTCTTC. As protein: CATSRDRAATYNEQFF. The V gene is TRBV15, the J gene TRBJ2-1; D call uncertain. V was clipped by 0 bases and J by 2 bases, with 11 bases between them. CDR3 size: 16 residues. Per germline, CDR1 LNHNV and CDR2 YYDKDF (reference sequence).